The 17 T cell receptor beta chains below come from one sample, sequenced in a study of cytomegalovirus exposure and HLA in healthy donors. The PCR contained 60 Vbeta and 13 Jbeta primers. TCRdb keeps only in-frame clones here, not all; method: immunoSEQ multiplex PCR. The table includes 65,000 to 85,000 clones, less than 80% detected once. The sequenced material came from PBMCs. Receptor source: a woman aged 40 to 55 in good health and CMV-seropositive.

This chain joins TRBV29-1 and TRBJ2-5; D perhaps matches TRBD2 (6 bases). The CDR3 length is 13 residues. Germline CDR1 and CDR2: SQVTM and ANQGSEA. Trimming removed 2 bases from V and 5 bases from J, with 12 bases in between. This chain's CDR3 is CSVEHWGRETQYF. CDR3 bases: TGCAGCGTTGAACATTGGGGGAGGGAGACCCAGTACTTC.

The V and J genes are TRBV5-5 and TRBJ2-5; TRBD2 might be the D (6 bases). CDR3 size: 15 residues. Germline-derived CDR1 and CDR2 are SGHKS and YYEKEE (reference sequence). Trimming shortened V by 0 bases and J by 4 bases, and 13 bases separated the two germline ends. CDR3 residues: CASSLVASVAETQYF. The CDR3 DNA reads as TGTGCCAGCAGCTTGGTGGCTAGCGTTGCAGAGACCCAGTACTTC.

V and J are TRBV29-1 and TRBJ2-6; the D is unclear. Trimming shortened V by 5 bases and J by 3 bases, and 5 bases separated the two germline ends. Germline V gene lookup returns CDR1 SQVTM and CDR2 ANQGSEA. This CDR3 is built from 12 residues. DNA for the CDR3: TGCAGCGTTTCGGTTGGGGCCAACGTCCTGACTTTC. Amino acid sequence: CSVSVGANVLTF. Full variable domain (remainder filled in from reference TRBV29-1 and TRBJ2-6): SAVISQKPSRDICQRGTSLTIQCQVDSQVTMMFWYRQQPGQSLTLIATANQGSEATYESGFVIDKFPISRPNLTFSTLTVSNMSPEDSSIYLCSVSVGANVLTFGAGSRLTVL.

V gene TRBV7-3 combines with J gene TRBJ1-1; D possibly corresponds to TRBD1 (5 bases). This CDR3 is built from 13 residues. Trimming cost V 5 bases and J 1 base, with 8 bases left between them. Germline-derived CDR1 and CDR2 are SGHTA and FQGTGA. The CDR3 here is CASSTGENTEAFF. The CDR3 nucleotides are TGTGCCAGCAGCACGGGGGAGAACACTGAAGCTTTCTTT.

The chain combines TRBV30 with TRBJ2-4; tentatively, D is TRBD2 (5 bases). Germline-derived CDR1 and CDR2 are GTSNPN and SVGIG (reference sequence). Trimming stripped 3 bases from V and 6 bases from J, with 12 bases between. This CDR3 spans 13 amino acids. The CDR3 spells CAWRGRAGNIQYF. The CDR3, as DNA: TGTGCCTGGAGAGGTAGGGCGGGAAACATTCAGTACTTC.

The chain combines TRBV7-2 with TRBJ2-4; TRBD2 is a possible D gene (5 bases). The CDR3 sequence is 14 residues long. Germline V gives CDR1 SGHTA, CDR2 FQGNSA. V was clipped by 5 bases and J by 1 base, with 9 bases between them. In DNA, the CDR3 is TGTGCCAGCAGCGACGGGGTTGCCAAAAACATTCAGTACTTC. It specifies CASSDGVAKNIQYF.

CDR3 sequence: CASSLVAWQYTEAFF. The CDR3 DNA sequence: TGTGCCAGCAGCTTAGTCGCCTGGCAGTACACTGAAGCTTTCTTT. The chain links TRBV7-2 to TRBJ1-1; D unresolved. The germline V and J ends were trimmed by 1 base and 3 bases, with 12 bases remaining between them. There are 15 residues in the CDR3. Germline V CDR1 and CDR2: SGHTA, FQGNSA. Filled out from reference TRBV7-2 and TRBJ1-1, the complete variable domain reads GAGVSQSPSNKVTEKGKDVELRCDPISGHTALYWYRQSLGQGLEFLIYFQGNSAPDKSGLPSDRFSAERTGGSVSTLTIQRTQQEDSAVYLCASSLVAWQYTEAFFGQGTRLTVV.

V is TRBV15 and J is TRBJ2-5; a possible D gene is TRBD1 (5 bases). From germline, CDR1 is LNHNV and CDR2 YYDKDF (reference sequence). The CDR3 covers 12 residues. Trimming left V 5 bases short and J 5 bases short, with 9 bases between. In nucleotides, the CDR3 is TGTGCCACCAGCCCAGGGTCCGAGACCCAGTACTTC. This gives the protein CATSPGSETQYF. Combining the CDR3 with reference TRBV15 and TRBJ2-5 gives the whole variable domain DAMVIQNPRYQVTQFGKPVTLSCSQTLNHNVMYWYQQKSSQAPKLLFHYYDKDFNNEADTPDNFQSRRPNTSFCFLDIRSPGLGDTAMYLCATSPGSETQYFGPGTRLLVL.

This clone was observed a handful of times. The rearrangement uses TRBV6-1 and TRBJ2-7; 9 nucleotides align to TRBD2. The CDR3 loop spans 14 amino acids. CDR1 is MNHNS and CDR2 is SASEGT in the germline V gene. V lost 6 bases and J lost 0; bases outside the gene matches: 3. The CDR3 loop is CASRSGGSSYEQYF. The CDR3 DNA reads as TGTGCCAGCAGGAGCGGGGGGAGCTCCTACGAGCAGTACTTC.

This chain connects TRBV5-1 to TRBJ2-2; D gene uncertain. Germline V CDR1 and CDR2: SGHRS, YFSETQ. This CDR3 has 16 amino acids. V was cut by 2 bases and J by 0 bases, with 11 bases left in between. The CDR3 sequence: CASSFGRFANTGELFF. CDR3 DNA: TGCGCCAGCAGCTTTGGCAGGTTCGCGAACACCGGGGAGCTGTTTTTT.

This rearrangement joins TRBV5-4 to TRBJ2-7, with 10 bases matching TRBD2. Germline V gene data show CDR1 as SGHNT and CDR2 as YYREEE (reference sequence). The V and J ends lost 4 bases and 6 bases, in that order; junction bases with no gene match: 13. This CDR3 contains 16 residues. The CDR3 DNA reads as TGTGCCAGCAGCGTTGTGGGGGCGAGCGGGGGGGTCGAGCAGTACTTC. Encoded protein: CASSVVGASGGVEQYF.

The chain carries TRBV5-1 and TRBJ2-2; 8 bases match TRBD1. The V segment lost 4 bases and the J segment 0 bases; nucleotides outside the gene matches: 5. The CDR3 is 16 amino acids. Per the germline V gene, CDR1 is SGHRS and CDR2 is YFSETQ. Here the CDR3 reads CASSAGQGPNTGELFF. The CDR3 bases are TGCGCCAGCAGCGCCGGACAGGGTCCGAACACCGGGGAGCTGTTTTTT.

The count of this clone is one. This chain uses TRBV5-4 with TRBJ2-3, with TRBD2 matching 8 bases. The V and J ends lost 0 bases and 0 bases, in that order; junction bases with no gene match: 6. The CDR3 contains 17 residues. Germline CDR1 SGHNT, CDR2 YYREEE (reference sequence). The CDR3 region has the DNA TGTGCCAGCAGCTTGGGGGGAGCGGGGGCTAGCACAGATACGCAGTATTTT. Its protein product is CASSLGGAGASTDTQYF.

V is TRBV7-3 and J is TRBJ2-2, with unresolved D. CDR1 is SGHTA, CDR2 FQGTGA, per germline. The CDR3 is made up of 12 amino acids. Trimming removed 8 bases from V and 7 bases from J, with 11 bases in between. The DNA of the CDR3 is TGTGCCAGCTTCCAGGCCGGCGGGGAGCTGTTTTTT. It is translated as CASFQAGGELFF.

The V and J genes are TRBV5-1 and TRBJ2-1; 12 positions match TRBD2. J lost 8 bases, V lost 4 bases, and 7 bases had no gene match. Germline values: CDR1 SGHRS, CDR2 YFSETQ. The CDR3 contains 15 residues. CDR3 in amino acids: CASSPTSGGQDEQFF. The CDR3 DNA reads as TGCGCCAGCAGCCCAACTAGCGGGGGGCAGGATGAGCAGTTCTTC.

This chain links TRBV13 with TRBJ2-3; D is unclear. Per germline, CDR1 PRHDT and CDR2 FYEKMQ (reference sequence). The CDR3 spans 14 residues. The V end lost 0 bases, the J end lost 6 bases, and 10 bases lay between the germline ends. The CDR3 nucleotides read TGTGCCAGCAGCTTAGGCGGGTTCTTCGATACGCAGTATTTT. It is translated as CASSLGGFFDTQYF.

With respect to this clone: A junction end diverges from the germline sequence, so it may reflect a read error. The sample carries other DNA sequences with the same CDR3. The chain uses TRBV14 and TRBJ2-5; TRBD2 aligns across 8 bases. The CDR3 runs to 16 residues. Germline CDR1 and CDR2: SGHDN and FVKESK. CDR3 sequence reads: CASSPQRGLNQETQYF. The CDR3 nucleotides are TGTGCCAGCAGCCCGCAGCGGGGGCTTAACCAAGAGACCCAATACTTC.